The 32 T cell receptor beta chains presented below share a single source sample, sequenced in a study of cytomegalovirus exposure and HLA in healthy donors. It was with 60 Vbeta and 13 Jbeta primers that the PCR ran. The table came from immunoSEQ multiplex PCR; TCRdb's copy has only in-frame clones and leaves some out. The sample contains fewer than 200,000 clones, over 60% of which appear only once. Sequencing was carried out using PBMCs. These receptor sequences come from a girl aged 5-17 years in good health and CMV-seronegative.

The rearrangement joins TRBV6-4 to TRBJ1-1, with 7 positions matching TRBD1. The CDR3 contains 13 residues. V lost 5 bases, J lost 5 bases, and 5 bases stayed unmatched. In germline, CDR1 is MRHNA, CDR2 SNTAGT. CDR3 protein: CASSRGQGTEAFF. Written as DNA, the CDR3 is TGTGCCAGCAGTAGGGGGCAGGGGACTGAAGCTTTCTTT.

There are a few counts of this clone. The chain is built from TRBV6-1 and TRBJ2-5; D might be TRBD1 (5 bases). TRBJ2-7 explains the end of the DNA better; the J call may be wrong. The CDR3 covers 15 residues. The germline CDR1 and CDR2 sequences are MNHNS and SASEGT. This chain's CDR3 is CASSEAGDSTYEQYF. CDR3 in DNA: TGTGCCAGCAGTGAAGCCGGCGACAGTACATACGAGCAGTACTTC.

This clone was counted only a few times. The chain couples TRBV2 to TRBJ2-7; 9 bases fit TRBD1. CDR3 length: 14 residues. V was pared by 6 bases and J by 1 base, with 4 bases of the junction left unmatched. CDR1 and CDR2 (germline): SNHLY, FYNNEI. This CDR3 is CASRAGTGSYEQYF. The CDR3 DNA follows: TGTGCCAGCAGGGCCGGGACAGGGTCCTACGAGCAGTACTTC.

This chain joins TRBV10-1 and TRBJ1-1, with a tentative D call TRBD1 (6 bases). The CDR3 length is 13 residues. V lost 2 bases and J lost 6, with 10 bases in between. Germline lookup yields CDR1 WNHNN and CDR2 SYGVQD (reference sequence). In DNA form, the CDR3 reads TGCGCCAGCAGTGAGAGGGGGTGGCCTGAAGCTTTCTTT. It codes for CASSERGWPEAFF.

This clone was counted only a few times. As DNA, the CDR3 is TGTGCCAGCAGCTTAGGGCGGGGGCTATCCTATAATTCACCCCTCCACTTT. Translating gives CASSLGRGLSYNSPLHF. The chain employs TRBV5-6 and TRBJ1-6; perhaps TRBD1 as D (6 bases). Germline V gives CDR1 SGHDT, CDR2 YYEEEE. CDR3 size: 17 residues. The germline V and J ends were trimmed by 2 bases and 1 base, with 13 bases remaining between them.

V usage is TRBV5-5 and J usage is TRBJ2-5; 11 bases map to TRBD2. Germline CDR1 SGHKS, CDR2 YYEKEE (reference sequence). The CDR3 length is 16 residues. The V gene end was trimmed by 4 bases and the J gene end by 2 bases; junction bases not matched to a gene: 7. CDR3 region: CASSRFTSGGQETQYF. CDR3 sequence (DNA): TGTGCCAGCAGCCGATTTACTAGCGGGGGACAAGAGACCCAGTACTTC.

This sequence joins TRBV7-2 and TRBJ2-1; 9 bases are a match to TRBD1. V lost 1 base, J lost 5 bases, and 6 bases stayed unmatched. Germline V lookup: CDR1 SGHTA, CDR2 FQGNSA. The CDR3 is 16 amino acids. CDR3 loop: CASSLGRTGVDNEQFF. CDR3 nucleotide sequence: TGTGCCAGCAGCTTAGGAAGGACAGGGGTCGACAATGAGCAGTTCTTC. Filled out from reference TRBV7-2 and TRBJ2-1, the complete variable domain reads GAGVSQSPSNKVTEKGKDVELRCDPISGHTALYWYRQSLGQGLEFLIYFQGNSAPDKSGLPSDRFSAERTGGSVSTLTIQRTQQEDSAVYLCASSLGRTGVDNEQFFGPGTRLTVL.

CDR3 sequence: CASREPRGAKNIQYF. CDR3 in DNA: TGTGCCAGCAGGGAGCCCCGAGGGGCCAAAAACATTCAGTACTTC. The rearrangement uses TRBV2 and TRBJ2-4; possibly TRBD2 for D (5 bases). The CDR3 runs 15 residues. Germline CDR1 SNHLY, CDR2 FYNNEI. The V and J ends lost 6 bases and 1 base respectively, with 13 bases between them.

The table lists this clone with a count of one. Other nucleotide sequences in the sample specify the same CDR3. The chain joins TRBV5-1 to TRBJ2-3; D is possibly TRBD1 (5 bases). CDR3 size: 12 residues. CDR1 and CDR2 from the germline V gene are SGHRS and YFSETQ. Trimming left V 1 base short and J 8 bases short, with 8 bases between. The CDR3 is CASSLLQGTQYF. The CDR3, as DNA: TGCGCCAGCAGCTTGCTCCAGGGTACGCAGTATTTT.

The chain couples TRBV5-6 to TRBJ1-4, with no clear D. Germline CDR1 and CDR2: SGHDT and YYEEEE. V lost 0 bases, J lost 8 bases, and 14 bases lay in between. The CDR3 length is 15 residues. The CDR3 coding sequence is TGTGCCAGCAGCTTGGCGGGTGGGAGCTTCGAAAAACTGTTTTTT. Its protein product is CASSLAGGSFEKLFF.

V gene TRBV4-2 combines with J gene TRBJ2-5; 12 positions match TRBD2. The V gene end was trimmed by 1 base and the J gene end by 4 bases; junction bases not matched to a gene: 7. The CDR3 covers 17 residues. The germline CDR1 and CDR2 sequences are LGHNA and YNFKEQ. The CDR3 region is CASSQGRLAGVAETQYF. CDR3 coding DNA: TGTGCCAGCAGCCAAGGCCGACTAGCGGGGGTAGCAGAGACCCAGTACTTC.

The chain has TRBV19 and TRBJ2-5; 9 bases fit TRBD2. The CDR3 contains 14 residues. Germline assignment: CDR1 LNHDA and CDR2 SQIVND (reference sequence). With V trimmed by 2 bases and J by 6 bases, 4 bases remained unmatched. The CDR3 sequence is CASSISGGRQTQYF. The DNA for the CDR3 is TGTGCCAGTAGTATAAGCGGGGGGAGGCAGACCCAGTACTTC.

The V call is TRBV19, the J call TRBJ2-1; 9 bases align to TRBD2. The V gene's germline CDR1 is LNHDA and CDR2 SQIVND (reference sequence). The CDR3 spans 15 residues. V lost 3 bases, J lost 1 base, and 1 base stayed unmatched. The CDR3 DNA is TGTGCCAGTAGTATGAGCGGGGGGTCCTACAATGAGCAGTTCTTC. Protein sequence: CASSMSGGSYNEQFF.

The gene calls are TRBV15 and TRBJ2-7; TRBD2 might be the D (6 bases). This CDR3 region has 16 residues. Trimming took off 1 base at V and 7 bases at J, with 20 bases between the two ends. The V gene's germline CDR1 is LNHNV and CDR2 YYDKDF (reference sequence). CDR3 loop: CATSRVGRGLSEEQYF. CDR3 bases: TGTGCCACCAGCAGAGTGGGAAGGGGACTCTCGGAGGAGCAGTACTTC. The full variable domain, completed using reference TRBV15 and TRBJ2-7, is DAMVIQNPRYQVTQFGKPVTLSCSQTLNHNVMYWYQQKSSQAPKLLFHYYDKDFNNEADTPDNFQSRRPNTSFCFLDIRSPGLGDTAMYLCATSRVGRGLSEEQYFGPGTRLTVT.

V is TRBV9 and J is TRBJ1-1, with D hard to call. In germline, CDR1 is SGDLS, CDR2 YYNGEE. CDR3 length equals 13 residues. V shed 3 bases and J shed 3 bases, with 9 bases lying between them. CDR3 nucleotides: TGTGCCAGCAGCGGACACACAGACACTGAAGCTTTCTTT. It codes for CASSGHTDTEAFF.

This sequence joins TRBV9 and TRBJ1-2, with D possibly TRBD1 on 6 matching bases. Per germline, CDR1 SGDLS and CDR2 YYNGEE. V gave up 0 bases and J gave up 8 bases, with 20 bases separating them. CDR3 size: 16 residues. The CDR3 here is CASSVGPTPGTQGYTF. The CDR3 DNA reads TGTGCCAGCAGCGTAGGCCCTACGCCGGGGACACAGGGCTACACCTTC.

The rearrangement links TRBV6-5 to TRBJ1-3; D perhaps matches TRBD1 (5 bases). From germline, CDR1 is MNHEY and CDR2 SVGAGI. The CDR3 contains 14 residues. Trimming removed 7 bases from V and 4 bases from J, with 14 bases in between. Here the CDR3 reads CASTPGREGNTIYF. The DNA of the CDR3 is TGTGCCAGCACCCCAGGGAGGGAAGGAAACACCATATATTTT.

The chain couples TRBV5-1 to TRBJ2-7; TRBD2 agrees at 10 bases. The CDR3 loop spans 14 amino acids. V lost 3 bases and J lost 1; bases outside the gene matches: 1. CDR1 and CDR2 (germline): SGHRS, YFSETQ. The CDR3 DNA reads TGCGCCAGCAGCTGGACTAGCGGATCCTACGAGCAGTACTTC. As protein: CASSWTSGSYEQYF. Complete variable domain (other parts from reference TRBV5-1 and TRBJ2-7): KAGVTQTPRYLIKTRGQQVTLSCSPISGHRSVSWYQQTPGQGLQFLFEYFSETQRNKGNFPGRFSGRQFSNSRSEMNVSTLELGDSALYLCASSWTSGSYEQYFGPGTRLTVT.

J is TRBJ1-1 and V is TRBV6-1, with TRBD1 identical over 9 bases. V shed 3 bases, J shed 7 bases, and the junction held 3 bases outside the gene matches. Germline CDR1 and CDR2: MNHNS and SASEGT. The CDR3 is 13 amino acids. The CDR3 region is CASSDNRGLEAFF. The CDR3 DNA follows: TGTGCCAGCAGTGATAACAGGGGGCTTGAAGCTTTCTTT.

The V and J genes are TRBV5-1 and TRBJ1-4, with D maybe TRBD1 (5 bases). CDR3 size: 14 residues. With 4 bases removed from V and 0 bases from J, the gap between germline ends came to 7 bases. The germline V gene has CDR1 SGHRS and CDR2 YFSETQ. The CDR3 region is CASSPTATNEKLFF. The DNA for the CDR3 is TGCGCCAGCAGCCCGACAGCAACTAATGAAAAACTGTTTTTT.

This clone was detected only a few times. J is TRBJ1-4 and V is TRBV11-2, with no clear D. V gave up 4 bases and J gave up 0 bases, with 12 bases separating them. CDR1 SGHAT and CDR2 FQNNGV come from the germline V gene. This CDR3 has 16 amino acids. The CDR3: CASSSGSFATNEKLFF. In DNA form, the CDR3 reads TGTGCCAGCAGCTCGGGGTCATTTGCAACTAATGAAAAACTGTTTTTT.

This clone was counted a few times. V and J are TRBV15 and TRBJ2-2; D is perhaps TRBD2 (5 bases). Trimming took 0 bases from V and 4 from J, leaving 9 bases between them. The germline gives CDR1 LNHNV, CDR2 YYDKDF (reference sequence). This CDR3 region has 15 residues. CDR3 DNA sequence: TGTGCCACCAGCAGAGAAGTTCGGGGCACCGGGGAGCTGTTTTTT. As protein: CATSREVRGTGELFF.

This clone was counted a single time. The V and J genes are TRBV15 and TRBJ1-5; 7 nucleotides agree with TRBD1. With V trimmed by 4 bases and J by 4 bases, 10 bases remained unmatched. This CDR3 region has 16 residues. Germline V gene lookup returns CDR1 LNHNV and CDR2 YYDKDF (reference sequence). The CDR3 region is CATSITGTVPNQPQHF. CDR3 in DNA: TGTGCCACCAGCATCACCGGGACAGTTCCGAATCAGCCCCAGCATTTT. Using reference TRBV15 and TRBJ1-5 for the parts outside the CDR3, the full variable domain is DAMVIQNPRYQVTQFGKPVTLSCSQTLNHNVMYWYQQKSSQAPKLLFHYYDKDFNNEADTPDNFQSRRPNTSFCFLDIRSPGLGDTAMYLCATSITGTVPNQPQHFGDGTRLSIL.

This CDR3 is CASTQDGTGRTQYF. The CDR3 region has the DNA TGTGCCAGCACCCAAGACGGGACAGGGAGGACGCAGTATTTT. The chain has TRBV27 and TRBJ2-3, with 9 bases identical to TRBD1. Germline CDR1 and CDR2: MNHEY and SMNVEV (reference sequence). The CDR3 extends over 14 amino acids. Trimming cost V 7 bases and J 9 bases; bases outside gene matches: 11.

The rearrangement links TRBV7-8 to TRBJ2-5; 7 bases align to TRBD2. The CDR3 loop spans 15 amino acids. Germline CDR1 reads SGHVS; CDR2 reads FQNEAQ. J gave up 1 base and V 3 bases, and 5 bases lay outside the gene matches. DNA of the CDR3: TGTGCCAGCAGCTTGGGGAAGCGGGGCCAAGAGACCCAGTACTTC. Protein: CASSLGKRGQETQYF.

The CDR3 loop reads CASTSYQGAGNTIYF. The CDR3 nucleotides are TGTGCCAGCACTTCCTACCAGGGCGCTGGAAACACCATATATTTT. This chain joins TRBV28 and TRBJ1-3; TRBD1 is a possible D gene (5 bases). Germline CDR1 reads MDHEN; CDR2 reads SYDVKM. The CDR3 has 15 amino acids. Trimming took off 7 bases at V and 2 bases at J, with 15 bases between the two ends.

This chain links TRBV5-6 with TRBJ2-3, with 10 positions matching TRBD2. V was pared by 2 bases and J by 0 bases, with 3 bases of the junction left unmatched. In germline, CDR1 is SGHDT, CDR2 YYEEEE. The CDR3 contains 16 residues. The chain's CDR3 is CASSFLAGVSTDTQYF. The CDR3 DNA sequence: TGTGCCAGCAGCTTCCTAGCGGGGGTTAGCACAGATACGCAGTATTTT.

With respect to this clone: Other nucleotide sequences in the sample specify the same CDR3. The chain employs TRBV5-1 and TRBJ2-7; TRBD1 agrees at 9 bases. Losses at the gene ends were 0 bases for V and 4 bases for J; bases not matched to a gene: 2. This CDR3 has 14 amino acids. The germline gives CDR1 SGHRS, CDR2 YFSETQ. The CDR3 spells CASSLDRGPYEQYF. For the CDR3, the DNA is TGCGCCAGCAGCTTGGACAGGGGGCCATACGAGCAGTACTTC.

The V and J genes are TRBV7-2 and TRBJ1-5, with a weak D call TRBD1 (6 bases). The CDR3 runs to 15 residues. V lost 5 bases, J lost 4 bases, and 15 bases lay in between. Germline lookup yields CDR1 SGHTA and CDR2 FQGNSA. The CDR3 DNA sequence: TGTGCCAGCAGCCCCCAGCAGGGGAATAATCAGCCCCAGCATTTT. It yields the protein CASSPQQGNNQPQHF. The whole variable domain, filled in from reference TRBV7-2 and TRBJ1-5, reads GAGVSQSPSNKVTEKGKDVELRCDPISGHTALYWYRQSLGQGLEFLIYFQGNSAPDKSGLPSDRFSAERTGGSVSTLTIQRTQQEDSAVYLCASSPQQGNNQPQHFGDGTRLSIL.

Only a few counts were recorded for this clone. The chain carries TRBV30 and TRBJ2-1; no reliable D call. Trimming took 3 bases from V and 10 from J, leaving 10 bases between them. The CDR3 sequence is 11 residues long. Per the germline V gene, CDR1 is GTSNPN and CDR2 is SVGIG (reference sequence). This chain's CDR3 is CAWRSSLEQFF. CDR3 nucleotides: TGTGCCTGGAGGTCTTCGTTAGAGCAGTTCTTC.

For this clone: An end of the junction differs from the germline gene, which may be a read error. The V call is TRBV7-3, the J call TRBJ2-2, with 7 bases aligning to TRBD1. Germline CDR1 reads SGHTA; CDR2 reads FQGTGA. The CDR3 is made up of 16 amino acids. CDR3 in DNA: TGTGCCAGCAACTTAAGAGGACAGGAGAACACCGGGGAGCTGTTTTTT. Protein: CASNLRGQENTGELFF.

This sequence joins TRBV7-2 and TRBJ1-2; D might be TRBD1 (5 bases). There are 13 residues in the CDR3. Germline CDR1 SGHTA, CDR2 FQGNSA. V lost 6 bases to trimming and J lost 8 bases, with 16 bases between them. The CDR3 loop reads CASSLMGGAGYTF. DNA for the CDR3: TGTGCCAGCAGTCTAATGGGAGGGGCCGGCTACACCTTC.